A selection of T cell receptor beta chains follows, all from one sample in a study of cytomegalovirus exposure and HLA in healthy donors. The protocol was immunoSEQ multiplex PCR, while the TCRdb copy is restricted to in-frame clones and leaves out a portion. Among approximately 190,000 clones, around 82% were seen once, and the ten largest hold about 0.25%. The sample taken for sequencing was PBMCs. Receptors originate from a boy aged 5-17 years in good health and CMV-seronegative. Both conserved end residues are part of each CDR3. A D gene is named only where the DNA matches it firmly. Some rows mark clone size as missing; the rest say once, few, many or name a class of expanded clone.

d_call: NA; v_call: TRBV9; clone_size: NA; j_call: TRBJ2-7; cdr3_nt: TGTGCCAGCAGCGAGGGGGACACCTACGAGCAGTACTTC; cdr3_aa: CASSEGDTYEQYF
d_call: TRBD2; v_call: TRBV7-6; clone_size: NA; j_call: TRBJ2-3; cdr3_nt: TGTGCCAGCACCCTAGGGACTAGCGGGGCCACAGATACGCAGTATTTT; cdr3_aa: CASTLGTSGATDTQYF
d_call: TRBD1; v_call: TRBV7-9; clone_size: NA; j_call: TRBJ2-2; cdr3_nt: TGTGCCAGCAGCTCTTTTGTAGGACAGGGGAACACCGGGGAGCTGTTTTTT; cdr3_aa: CASSSFVGQGNTGELFF
d_call: TRBD2; v_call: TRBV5-6; clone_size: NA; j_call: TRBJ2-1; cdr3_nt: TGTGCCAGCAGCTTGTGGGGACTAGGACCCGGGGGTGAGCAGTTCTTC; cdr3_aa: CASSLWGLGPGGEQFF
d_call: TRBD2; v_call: TRBV2; clone_size: once; j_call: TRBJ2-5; cdr3_nt: TGTGCCAGCAGTGATCGGGGGGAAGAGACCCAGTACTTC; cdr3_aa: CASSDRGEETQYF
d_call: NA; v_call: TRBV5-4; clone_size: once; j_call: TRBJ2-3; cdr3_nt: TGTGCCAGCAGCTTTAATAGAGATACGCAGTATTTT; cdr3_aa: CASSFNRDTQYF
d_call: TRBD2; v_call: TRBV7-8; clone_size: once; j_call: TRBJ2-5; cdr3_nt: TGTGCCAGCAGCTCCTCCTATTGGGCGGCGGGAGGCCAAGAGACCCAGTACTTC; cdr3_aa: CASSSSYWAAGGQETQYF
d_call: TRBD1; v_call: TRBV19; clone_size: NA; j_call: TRBJ1-2; cdr3_nt: TGTGCCGTGGGACAGGTCCCCAACTATGGCTACACCTTC; cdr3_aa: CAVGQVPNYGYTF
d_call: NA; v_call: TRBV6-5; clone_size: NA; j_call: TRBJ2-7; cdr3_nt: TGTGCCAGCAGTTACTCTCGGACAGCTTACGAGCAGTACTTC; cdr3_aa: CASSYSRTAYEQYF
d_call: NA; v_call: TRBV10-1; clone_size: NA; j_call: TRBJ2-7; cdr3_nt: TGCGCCAGCAGTGAAATTCGGGGGACTCCCTACGAGCAGTACTTC; cdr3_aa: CASSEIRGTPYEQYF
d_call: TRBD1; v_call: TRBV7-9; clone_size: few; j_call: TRBJ1-4; cdr3_nt: TGTGCCAGCAGTTCACAGGGGTGGAATGAAAAACTGTTTTTT; cdr3_aa: CASSSQGWNEKLFF
d_call: TRBD1; v_call: TRBV7-9; clone_size: NA; j_call: TRBJ1-2; cdr3_nt: TGTGCCAGCAGCTTCGGTCCCACAGGGGGATTCTATGGCTACACCTTC; cdr3_aa: CASSFGPTGGFYGYTF
d_call: TRBD1; v_call: TRBV7-9; clone_size: NA; j_call: TRBJ2-5; cdr3_nt: TGTGCCACCGACATGCACAGGGGACAGGAGACCCAGTACTTC; cdr3_aa: CATDMHRGQETQYF
d_call: TRBD2; v_call: TRBV11-2; clone_size: NA; j_call: TRBJ2-3; cdr3_nt: TGTGCCAGCAGCCCTTACGGACTAGCGGGGGTCACAGATACGCAGTATTTT; cdr3_aa: CASSPYGLAGVTDTQYF